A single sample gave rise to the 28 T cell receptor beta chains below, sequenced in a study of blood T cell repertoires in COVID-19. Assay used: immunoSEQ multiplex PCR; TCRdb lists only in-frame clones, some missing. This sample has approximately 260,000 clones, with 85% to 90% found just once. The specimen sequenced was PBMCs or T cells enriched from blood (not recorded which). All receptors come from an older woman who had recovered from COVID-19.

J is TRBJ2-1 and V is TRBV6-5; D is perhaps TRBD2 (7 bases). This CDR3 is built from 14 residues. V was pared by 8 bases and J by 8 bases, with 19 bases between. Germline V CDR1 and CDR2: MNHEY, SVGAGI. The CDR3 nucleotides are TGTGCCAGCCCAAGGGGGGGGCCGGATTATGAGCAGTTCTTC. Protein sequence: CASPRGGPDYEQFF.

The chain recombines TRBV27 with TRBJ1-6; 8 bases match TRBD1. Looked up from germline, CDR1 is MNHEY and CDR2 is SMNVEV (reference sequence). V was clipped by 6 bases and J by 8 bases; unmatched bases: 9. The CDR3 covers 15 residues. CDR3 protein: CASRALDRGDSPLHF. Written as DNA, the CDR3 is TGTGCCAGCAGAGCTTTAGACAGGGGAGATTCACCCCTCCACTTT.

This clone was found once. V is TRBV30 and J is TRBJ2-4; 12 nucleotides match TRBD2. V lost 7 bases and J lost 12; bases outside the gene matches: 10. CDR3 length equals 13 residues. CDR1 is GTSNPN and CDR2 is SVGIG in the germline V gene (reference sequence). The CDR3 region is CASETSGGPRQYF. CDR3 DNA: TGTGCCTCGGAGACTAGCGGGGGCCCTCGTCAGTACTTC.

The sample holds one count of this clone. CDR3 coding DNA: TGTGCCAGCAGCGCTATAGCGGGGGGACTGGTCCGATACTTC. Protein product: CASSAIAGGLVRYF. The chain employs TRBV9 and TRBJ2-5, with 10 positions matching TRBD2. The CDR3 loop spans 14 amino acids. Germline V gene lookup returns CDR1 SGDLS and CDR2 YYNGEE. Trimming at V came to 3 bases and at J to 14 bases, leaving 13 bases not matched to a gene.

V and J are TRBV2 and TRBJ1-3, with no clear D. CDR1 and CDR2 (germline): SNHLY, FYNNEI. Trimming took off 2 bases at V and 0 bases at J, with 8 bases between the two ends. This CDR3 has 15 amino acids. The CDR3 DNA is TGTGCCAGCAGTGAAACGGTTTTCTCTGGAAACACCATATATTTT. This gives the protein CASSETVFSGNTIYF.

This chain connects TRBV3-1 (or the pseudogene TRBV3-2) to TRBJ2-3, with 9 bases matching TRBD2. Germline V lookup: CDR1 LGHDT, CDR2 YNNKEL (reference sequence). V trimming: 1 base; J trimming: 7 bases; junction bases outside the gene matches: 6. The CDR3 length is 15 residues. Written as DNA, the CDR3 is TGTGCCAGCAGCCAAGCTGCGGGAGGGAGGTATACGCAGTATTTT. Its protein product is CASSQAAGGRYTQYF.

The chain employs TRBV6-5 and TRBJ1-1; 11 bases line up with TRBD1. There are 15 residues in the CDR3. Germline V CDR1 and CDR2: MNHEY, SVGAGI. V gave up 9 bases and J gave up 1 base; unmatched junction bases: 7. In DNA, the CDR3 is TGTGCCAGTTGGACAGGGGGCTTTGGGAACACTGAAGCTTTCTTT. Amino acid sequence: CASWTGGFGNTEAFF.

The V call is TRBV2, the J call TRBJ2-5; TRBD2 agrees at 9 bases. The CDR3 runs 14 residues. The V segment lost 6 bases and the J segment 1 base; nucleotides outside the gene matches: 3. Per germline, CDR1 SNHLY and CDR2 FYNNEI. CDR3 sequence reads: CASRETSGQETQYF. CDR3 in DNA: TGTGCCAGCAGGGAGACTAGCGGCCAAGAGACCCAGTACTTC.

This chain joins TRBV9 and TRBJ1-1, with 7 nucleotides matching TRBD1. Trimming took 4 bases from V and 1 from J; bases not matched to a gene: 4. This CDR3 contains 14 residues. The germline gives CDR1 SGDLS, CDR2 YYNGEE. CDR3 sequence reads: CASSSQGENTEAFF. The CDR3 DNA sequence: TGTGCCAGCAGCTCCCAGGGGGAGAACACTGAAGCTTTCTTT.

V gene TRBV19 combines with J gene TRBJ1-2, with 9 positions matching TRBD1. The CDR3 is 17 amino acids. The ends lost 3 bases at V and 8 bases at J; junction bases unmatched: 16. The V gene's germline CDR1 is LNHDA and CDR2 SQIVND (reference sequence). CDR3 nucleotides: TGTGCCAGTAGTATTAGCGTCCAGGGACAGGGTTTATGGGGCTACACCTTC. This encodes CASSISVQGQGLWGYTF.

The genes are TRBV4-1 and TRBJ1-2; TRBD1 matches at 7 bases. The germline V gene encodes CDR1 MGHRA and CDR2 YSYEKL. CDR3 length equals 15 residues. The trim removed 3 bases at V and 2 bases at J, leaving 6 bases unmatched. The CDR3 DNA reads TGCGCCAGCAGCCATGATCCACAGGGGAACTATGGCTACACCTTC. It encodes CASSHDPQGNYGYTF.

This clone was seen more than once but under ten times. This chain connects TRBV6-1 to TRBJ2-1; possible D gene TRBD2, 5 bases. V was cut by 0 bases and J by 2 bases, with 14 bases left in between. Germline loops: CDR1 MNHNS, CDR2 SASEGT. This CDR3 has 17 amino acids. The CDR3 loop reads CASSEALSAGAYNEQFF. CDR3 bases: TGTGCCAGCAGTGAAGCGCTGAGCGCCGGGGCCTACAATGAGCAGTTCTTC.

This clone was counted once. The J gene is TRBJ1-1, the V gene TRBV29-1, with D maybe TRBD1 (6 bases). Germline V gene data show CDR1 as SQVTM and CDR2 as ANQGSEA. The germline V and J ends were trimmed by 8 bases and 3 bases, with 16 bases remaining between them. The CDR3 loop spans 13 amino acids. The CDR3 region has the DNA TGCAGCTTCACCGGACAGCCTCACACTGAAGCTTTCTTT. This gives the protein CSFTGQPHTEAFF.

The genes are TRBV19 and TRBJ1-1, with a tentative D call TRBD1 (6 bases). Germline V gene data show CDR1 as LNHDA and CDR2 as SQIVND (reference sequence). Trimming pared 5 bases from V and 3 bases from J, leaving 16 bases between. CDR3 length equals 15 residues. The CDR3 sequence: CASSFLGTPYTEAFF. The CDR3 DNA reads TGTGCCAGTAGTTTCCTCGGGACACCATACACTGAAGCTTTCTTT. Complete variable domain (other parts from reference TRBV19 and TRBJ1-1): DGGITQSPKYLFRKEGQNVTLSCEQNLNHDAMYWYRQDPGQGLRLIYYSQIVNDFQKGDIAEGYSVSREKKESFPLTVTSAQKNPTAFYLCASSFLGTPYTEAFFGQGTRLTVV.

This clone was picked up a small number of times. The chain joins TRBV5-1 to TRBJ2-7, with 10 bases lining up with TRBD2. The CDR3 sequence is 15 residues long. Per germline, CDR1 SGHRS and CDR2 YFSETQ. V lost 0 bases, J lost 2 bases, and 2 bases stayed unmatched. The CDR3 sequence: CASSLASGRAYEQYF. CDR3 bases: TGCGCCAGCAGCTTGGCTAGCGGGAGAGCCTACGAGCAGTACTTC. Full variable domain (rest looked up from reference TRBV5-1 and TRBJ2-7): KAGVTQTPRYLIKTRGQQVTLSCSPISGHRSVSWYQQTPGQGLQFLFEYFSETQRNKGNFPGRFSGRQFSNSRSEMNVSTLELGDSALYLCASSLASGRAYEQYFGPGTRLTVT.

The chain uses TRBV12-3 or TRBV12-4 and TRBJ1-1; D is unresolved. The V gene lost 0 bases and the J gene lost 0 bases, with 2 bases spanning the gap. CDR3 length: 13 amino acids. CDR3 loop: CASSLAMNTEAFF. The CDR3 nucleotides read TGTGCCAGCAGTTTAGCTATGAACACTGAAGCTTTCTTT.

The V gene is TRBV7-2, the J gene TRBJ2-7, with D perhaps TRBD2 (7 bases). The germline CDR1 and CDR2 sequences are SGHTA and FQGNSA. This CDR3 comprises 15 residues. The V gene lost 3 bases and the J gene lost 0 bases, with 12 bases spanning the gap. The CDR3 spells CASSFRGGSSYEQYF. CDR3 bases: TGTGCCAGCAGCTTTAGGGGGGGAAGCTCCTACGAGCAGTACTTC.

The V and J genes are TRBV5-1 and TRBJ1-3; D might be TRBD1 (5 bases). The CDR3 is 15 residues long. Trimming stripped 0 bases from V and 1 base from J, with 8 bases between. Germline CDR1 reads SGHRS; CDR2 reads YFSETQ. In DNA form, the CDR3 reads TGCGCCAGCAGCTTGGATCAGGGTTCTGGAAACACCATATATTTT. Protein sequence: CASSLDQGSGNTIYF.

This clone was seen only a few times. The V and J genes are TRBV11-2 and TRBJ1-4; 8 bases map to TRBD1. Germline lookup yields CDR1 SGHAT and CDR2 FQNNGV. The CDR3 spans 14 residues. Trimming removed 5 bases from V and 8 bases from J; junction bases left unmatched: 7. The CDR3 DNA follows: TGTGCCAGCAGCCCGGACAGGGTGGCGGAAAAACTGTTTTTT. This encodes CASSPDRVAEKLFF.

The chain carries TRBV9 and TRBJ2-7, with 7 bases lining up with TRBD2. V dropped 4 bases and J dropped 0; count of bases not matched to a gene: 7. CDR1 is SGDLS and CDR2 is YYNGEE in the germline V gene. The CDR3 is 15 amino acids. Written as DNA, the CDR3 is TGTGCCAGCAGCCCAAGCGGGGCCCCCTCCTACGAGCAGTACTTC. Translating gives CASSPSGAPSYEQYF.

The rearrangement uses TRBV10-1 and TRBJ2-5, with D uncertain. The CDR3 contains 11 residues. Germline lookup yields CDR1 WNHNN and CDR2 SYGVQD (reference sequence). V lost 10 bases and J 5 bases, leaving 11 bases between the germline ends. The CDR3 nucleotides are TGCGCCAAACAGTTCGCGGAGACCCAGTACTTC. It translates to CAKQFAETQYF.

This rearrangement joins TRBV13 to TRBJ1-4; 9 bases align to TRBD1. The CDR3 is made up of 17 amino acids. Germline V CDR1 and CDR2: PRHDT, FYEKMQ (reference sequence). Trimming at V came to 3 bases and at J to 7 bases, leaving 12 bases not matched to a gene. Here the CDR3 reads CASSFARYRDRVEKLFF. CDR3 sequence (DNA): TGTGCCAGCAGCTTCGCTCGTTACCGGGACAGGGTTGAAAAACTGTTTTTT.

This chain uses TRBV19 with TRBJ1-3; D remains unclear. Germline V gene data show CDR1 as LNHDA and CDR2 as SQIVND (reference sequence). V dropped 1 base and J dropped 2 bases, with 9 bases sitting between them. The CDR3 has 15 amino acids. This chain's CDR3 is CASSIVAVTGNTIYF. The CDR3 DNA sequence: TGTGCCAGTAGTATAGTTGCAGTCACTGGAAACACCATATATTTT.

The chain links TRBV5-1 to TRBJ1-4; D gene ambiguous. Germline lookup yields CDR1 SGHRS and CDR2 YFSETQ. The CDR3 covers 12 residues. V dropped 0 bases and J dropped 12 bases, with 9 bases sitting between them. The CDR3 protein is CASSLAFGELFF. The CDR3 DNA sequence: TGCGCCAGCAGCTTGGCTTTCGGAGAACTGTTTTTT.

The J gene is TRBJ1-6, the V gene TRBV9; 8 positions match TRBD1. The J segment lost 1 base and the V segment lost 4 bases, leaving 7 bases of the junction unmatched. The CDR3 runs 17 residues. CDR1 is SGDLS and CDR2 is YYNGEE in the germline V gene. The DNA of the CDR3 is TGTGCCAGCAGCAATACTCAGGGGGCGTCCTATAATTCACCCCTCCACTTT. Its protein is CASSNTQGASYNSPLHF. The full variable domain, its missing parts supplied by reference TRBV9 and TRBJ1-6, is DSGVTQTPKHLITATGQRVTLRCSPRSGDLSVYWYQQSLDQGLQFLIQYYNGEERAKGNILERFSAQQFPDLHSELNLSSLELGDSALYFCASSNTQGASYNSPLHFGNGTRLTVT.

The CDR3 DNA follows: TGTGCCAGCAGTTCCCGGTCTCGGGAGCAGTTCTTC. This translates into CASSSRSREQFF. The chain employs TRBV3-1 (or the pseudogene TRBV3-2) and TRBJ2-1; D uncertain. The CDR3 contains 12 residues. CDR1 and CDR2 (germline): LGHDT, YNNKEL (reference sequence). Trimming shortened V by 6 bases and J by 10 bases, and 13 bases separated the two germline ends.

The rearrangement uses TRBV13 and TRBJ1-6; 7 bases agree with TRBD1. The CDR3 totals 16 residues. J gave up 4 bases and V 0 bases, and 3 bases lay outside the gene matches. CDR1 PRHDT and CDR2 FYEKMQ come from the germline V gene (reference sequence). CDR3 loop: CASSLGQGGYNSPLHF. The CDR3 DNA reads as TGTGCCAGCAGCTTAGGGCAGGGGGGTTATAATTCACCCCTCCACTTT. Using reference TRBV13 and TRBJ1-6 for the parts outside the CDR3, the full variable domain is AAGVIQSPRHLIKEKRETATLKCYPIPRHDTVYWYQQGPGQDPQFLISFYEKMQSDKGSIPDRFSAQQFSDYHSELNMSSLELGDSALYFCASSLGQGGYNSPLHFGNGTRLTVT.

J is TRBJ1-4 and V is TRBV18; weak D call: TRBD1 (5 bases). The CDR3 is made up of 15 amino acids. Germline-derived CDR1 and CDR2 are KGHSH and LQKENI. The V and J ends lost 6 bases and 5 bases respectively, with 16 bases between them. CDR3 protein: CASSRGHAGNEKLFF. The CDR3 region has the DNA TGTGCCAGCTCCCGAGGCCACGCAGGGAATGAAAAACTGTTTTTT.